The sequence of this T cell receptor beta chain was determined in a study of OX40 agonist ivuxolimab in advanced cancers. Study-wide background: With a range of roughly 20 to 79, age averaged about 59 years, and 65% to 90% were male. Three patients responded partially, comprising one with hepatocellular carcinoma and two with cutaneous melanoma.

Baseline, cycle 4 day 1, and cycle 7 day 1 were the blood sampling points. The table came from immunoSEQ multiplex PCR; TCRdb's copy has only in-frame clones and leaves some out. The sample yields some 100,000 clones, approximately 81% seen once. The germline CDR1 and CDR2 sequences are SQVTM and ANQGSEA. The CDR3 loop spans 13 amino acids. V shed 3 bases, J shed 6 bases, and the junction held 7 bases outside the gene matches. The chain employs TRBV29-1 and TRBJ1-1, with 7 nucleotides matching TRBD1. This clonotype was sampled from an adult with an advanced solid tumor such as melanoma, head and neck, liver or kidney cancer. The specimen was CD4+ or CD8+ T cells sorted from blood, collected in a trial of the OX40 agonist ivuxolimab. The CDR3 region is CSVEPGGYAEAFF. For the CDR3, the DNA is TGCAGCGTTGAGCCAGGGGGGTACGCTGAAGCTTTCTTT.